Listed here are 31 T cell receptor beta chains from one sample, sequenced in a study of early T cells in non-severe SARS-CoV-2 infection. TCRdb reprocessed the 5' RACE reads via MiXCR and lists one record per CDR3 protein. The sample lists over 50,000 distinct CDR3 sequences; 10% to 15% were seen once. Sequenced input: whole blood. These receptors were obtained from an adult who was a healthcare worker with PCR-confirmed SARS-CoV-2 infection or an uninfected control (not recorded which).

V and J are TRBV10-3 and TRBJ2-3; unclear D gene. The ends were cut back, 2 bases at V and 4 bases at J, with 7 bases in the middle. This CDR3 spans 13 amino acids. The V gene's germline CDR1 is ENHRY and CDR2 SYGVKD. CDR3 amino acids: CAISEGLSDTQYF. The CDR3 coding sequence is TGTGCCATCAGTGAGGGCTTATCAGATACGCAGTATTTT.

This clonotype was recorded at least ten times. V is TRBV9 and J is TRBJ2-1, with TRBD2 identical over 7 bases. The trim removed 10 bases at V and 4 bases at J, leaving 11 bases unmatched. The V gene's germline CDR1 is SGDLS and CDR2 YYNGEE. The CDR3 is 14 residues long. The CDR3, as DNA: TGTGCCTCCCAGGCGGGAGTTCGGTACAATGAGCAGTTCTTC. It codes for CASQAGVRYNEQFF. Full variable domain (outside the CDR3, taken from reference TRBV9 and TRBJ2-1): DSGVTQTPKHLITATGQRVTLRCSPRSGDLSVYWYQQSLDQGLQFLIQYYNGEERAKGNILERFSAQQFPDLHSELNLSSLELGDSALYFCASQAGVRYNEQFFGPGTRLTVL.

The genes are TRBV29-1 and TRBJ2-3, with 7 bases identical to TRBD2. This CDR3 is 15 amino acids long. The germline V gene has CDR1 SQVTM and CDR2 ANQGSEA. V dropped 8 bases and J dropped 4; count of bases not matched to a gene: 15. The CDR3 here is CSTDGGRASPDTQYF. DNA of the CDR3: TGCAGCACCGATGGAGGGAGGGCCAGCCCAGATACGCAGTATTTT.

This clonotype has just a few counts. Sequence at one end of the junction differs from germline and may be a read error. The chain employs TRBV29-1 and TRBJ1-2, with 7 bases identical to TRBD1. This CDR3 comprises 12 residues. CDR1 is SQVTM, CDR2 ANQGSEA, per germline. The CDR3 nucleotides read TGCAGCGTTGCCTACCAGGGGGGTCCCCTCTACTTC. It is translated as CSVAYQGGPLYF.

The chain recombines TRBV4-2 with TRBJ2-7, with 9 nucleotides matching TRBD2. Germline CDR1 and CDR2: LGHNA and YNFKEQ. With V trimmed by 1 base and J by 2 bases, 3 bases remained unmatched. The CDR3 contains 15 residues. The CDR3 DNA is TGTGCCAGCAGCCAAGTGACTAGCGGACCCTACGAGCAGTACTTC. Translation: CASSQVTSGPYEQYF.

The rearrangement uses TRBV30 and TRBJ1-5; D possibly corresponds to TRBD1 (5 bases). V was trimmed by 0 bases and J by 6 bases, leaving 15 bases between them. The CDR3 covers 15 residues. Germline CDR1 and CDR2: GTSNPN and SVGIG (reference sequence). The CDR3 is CAWSVPGQGSQPQHF. Here the CDR3 DNA reads TGTGCCTGGAGTGTACCGGGGCAAGGAAGTCAGCCCCAGCATTTT.

On this clonotype itself: A read error may be the cause here, since a much bigger clone is one base away. This chain connects TRBV7-9 to TRBJ1-5; the match to TRBD1 covers 7 bases. Germline CDR1 reads SEHNR; CDR2 reads FQNEAQ (reference sequence). The CDR3 runs 15 residues. The CDR3: CVSSLDQGVYQPQHF. The CDR3 DNA is TGTGTCAGCAGCTTAGACCAGGGGGTTTATCAGCCCCAGCATTTT.

This clonotype was seen at least ten times. This rearrangement joins TRBV6-2 or TRBV6-3 to TRBJ2-7; no firm D call. Per the germline V gene, CDR1 is MNHEY and CDR2 is SVGEGT. The CDR3 is 12 amino acids. The ends were cut back, 0 bases at V and 11 bases at J, with 11 bases in the middle. CDR3 protein: CASSYSGLFKYF. CDR3 nucleotides: TGTGCCAGCAGTTACTCAGGGCTCTTTAAGTACTTC.

A few counts support this clonotype. The chain has TRBV20-1 and TRBJ1-5; no reliable D call. Deletions cut 4 bases from V and 3 bases from J, with 10 bases between. Germline assignment: CDR1 DFQATT and CDR2 SNEGSKA (reference sequence). The CDR3 contains 13 residues. The CDR3 is CSAIGHPNQPQHF. CDR3 nucleotide sequence: TGCAGTGCTATAGGGCACCCCAATCAGCCCCAGCATTTT.

This clonotype appeared a single time. For the CDR3, the DNA is TGCGCCAGCAGCATGTCGAGTACTGGGAACGGGGAGCTGTTTTTT. This gives the protein CASSMSSTGNGELFF. The chain carries TRBV5-1 and TRBJ2-2, with no clear D. The CDR3 extends over 15 amino acids. Germline CDR1 is SGHRS and CDR2 is YFSETQ. Trimming removed 4 bases from V and 7 bases from J, with 17 bases in between.

Turning to this clonotype: A read error may be the cause here, since a much bigger clone is one base away. V usage is TRBV6-5 and J usage is TRBJ2-3; 8 bases are shared with TRBD2. CDR1 is MNHEY, CDR2 SVGAGI, per germline. The CDR3 contains 14 residues. CDR3 nucleotides: TGTGCCAGCAGTTATCAGCGGGAGACAGAAACGCAGTATTTT. Protein sequence: CASSYQRETETQYF.

The table lists this clonotype with a count of one. This chain uses TRBV29-1 with TRBJ2-1, with no clear D. V was shortened by 2 bases and J by 5 bases, with 10 bases between the two germline ends. Germline CDR1 SQVTM, CDR2 ANQGSEA. CDR3 length: 13 amino acids. CDR3 sequence: CSVEPQENNEQFF. CDR3 sequence (DNA): TGCAGCGTTGAACCCCAGGAAAACAATGAGCAGTTCTTC.

This clonotype was recorded many times. This chain connects TRBV5-1 to TRBJ2-1; 8 nucleotides line up with TRBD1. Germline CDR1 is SGHRS and CDR2 is YFSETQ. The V segment lost 2 bases and the J segment 4 bases; nucleotides outside the gene matches: 8. The CDR3 length is 16 residues. DNA for the CDR3: TGCGCCAGCAGCTTTCTACCGGACAGGGCTTACAATGAGCAGTTCTTC. This codes for CASSFLPDRAYNEQFF.

This clonotype was detected many times. The chain links TRBV6-6 to TRBJ2-7; no firm D call. Trimming removed 6 bases at V and 4 bases at J, with 10 bases between. The CDR3 totals 12 residues. Germline V gene data show CDR1 as MNHNY and CDR2 as SVGAGI (reference sequence). The CDR3 spells CASSPRVYEQYF. The CDR3 bases are TGTGCCAGCAGCCCCCGGGTTTACGAGCAGTACTTC.

At least ten counts were recorded for this clonotype. The chain joins TRBV20-1 to TRBJ1-4; D unresolved. Trimming left V 1 base short and J 5 bases short, with 11 bases between. The germline gives CDR1 DFQATT, CDR2 SNEGSKA (reference sequence). This CDR3 comprises 14 residues. CDR3 sequence (DNA): TGCAGTGCTAGAGGGATAGATTGGAATGAAAAACTGTTTTTT. The encoded protein is CSARGIDWNEKLFF.

This clonotype was counted ten times or more. V gene TRBV30 combines with J gene TRBJ2-3; weak D call: TRBD1 (5 bases). CDR3 length: 16 residues. Trimming left V 1 base short and J 4 bases short, with 18 bases between. CDR1 is GTSNPN and CDR2 is SVGIG in the germline V gene (reference sequence). DNA of the CDR3: TGTGCCTGGAGTGCCTTTAGACCCATAGGGGCAGATACGCAGTATTTT. Its translation is CAWSAFRPIGADTQYF.

This clonotype was recorded many times. One end of the junction is discordant with germline, which a read error may explain. The chain has TRBV24-1 and TRBJ2-1; 9 bases map to TRBD1. The V gene's germline CDR1 is KGHDR and CDR2 SFDVKD. There are 11 residues in the CDR3. The CDR3 DNA sequence: TGTGCCACCTTCTCGCAGGACAGGGGTTGGTTC. Amino acids: CATFSQDRGWF.

This clonotype was seen at least ten times. The V call is TRBV11-2, the J call TRBJ2-1, with 12 bases matching TRBD2. The CDR3 is made up of 17 amino acids. Germline CDR1 reads SGHAT; CDR2 reads FQNNGV. Trimming cost V 3 bases and J 1 base; bases outside gene matches: 4. CDR3 DNA: TGTGCCAGCAGCTTGACTAGCGGGAGTACATCCTACAATGAGCAGTTCTTC. Protein sequence: CASSLTSGSTSYNEQFF.

This clonotype was seen at least ten times. The J gene is TRBJ2-1, the V gene TRBV13, with 8 positions matching TRBD1. J gave up 9 bases and V 6 bases, and 10 bases lay outside the gene matches. Germline CDR1 PRHDT, CDR2 FYEKMQ (reference sequence). The CDR3 sequence is 14 residues long. The CDR3 is CASRLRGPGGEQFF. DNA for the CDR3: TGTGCCAGCAGGCTCAGGGGGCCGGGTGGTGAGCAGTTCTTC.

This clonotype has more than one count but fewer than ten. The chain couples TRBV6-1 to TRBJ2-3, with 8 bases identical to TRBD1. CDR1 is MNHNS, CDR2 SASEGT, per germline. The CDR3 is made up of 14 amino acids. V lost 6 bases, J lost 5 bases, and 7 bases stayed unmatched. DNA for the CDR3: TGTGCCAGCAGGCCGGGACAGGCTGGAGATACGCAGTATTTT. Translated: CASRPGQAGDTQYF.

This clonotype was seen repeatedly, ten times or more. The gene calls are TRBV10-3 and TRBJ2-1; D is possibly TRBD1 (6 bases). Germline lookup yields CDR1 ENHRY and CDR2 SYGVKD. This CDR3 spans 14 amino acids. V lost 5 bases to trimming and J lost 5 bases, with 13 bases between them. CDR3 in DNA: TGTGCCATCAGTAACCCCGGGACAAACAATGAGCAGTTCTTC. Translated, it gives CAISNPGTNNEQFF.

The rearrangement uses TRBV5-4 and TRBJ1-2; 7 nucleotides line up with TRBD1. CDR1 is SGHNT and CDR2 is YYREEE in the germline V gene (reference sequence). V lost 3 bases to trimming and J lost 0 bases; unmatched junction nucleotides: 5. The CDR3 has 15 residues. For the CDR3, the DNA is TGTGCCAGCAGCTCGAGGACAGGAGCTAACTATGGCTACACCTTC. This gives the protein CASSSRTGANYGYTF.

J is TRBJ2-2 and V is TRBV6-6; D remains unclear. V was trimmed by 4 bases and J by 7 bases, leaving 4 bases between them. The CDR3 totals 11 residues. Germline CDR1 MNHNY, CDR2 SVGAGI (reference sequence). The CDR3 protein is CASSWGGELFF. The CDR3 nucleotides are TGTGCCAGCAGTTGGGGCGGGGAGCTGTTTTTT.

V gene TRBV11-2 combines with J gene TRBJ1-2, with D unclear. This CDR3 has 15 residues. CDR1 SGHAT and CDR2 FQNNGV come from the germline V gene. V dropped 0 bases and J dropped 0 bases, with 8 bases sitting between them. The CDR3 DNA reads TGTGCCAGCAGCTTAGAGGCCTTAGCTAACTATGGCTACACCTTC. Translated: CASSLEALANYGYTF.

This clonotype showed up many times. The J gene is TRBJ1-2, the V gene TRBV7-9; the D is unclear. The CDR3 has 13 amino acids. V shed 1 base and J shed 4 bases, with 7 bases lying between them. From germline, CDR1 is SEHNR and CDR2 FQNEAQ (reference sequence). The CDR3 nucleotides are TGTGCCAGCAGCTTAGTCCAGATCTATGGCTACACCTTC. It is translated as CASSLVQIYGYTF. The full variable domain, its missing parts supplied by reference TRBV7-9 and TRBJ1-2, is DTGVSQNPRHKITKRGQNVTFRCDPISEHNRLYWYRQTLGQGPEFLTYFQNEAQLEKSRLLSDRFSAERPKGSFSTLEIQRTEQGDSAMYLCASSLVQIYGYTFGSGTRLTVV.

This clonotype was found many times. The chain links TRBV3-1 to TRBJ2-6, with 9 bases lining up with TRBD1. Germline V gives CDR1 LGHDT, CDR2 YNNKEL (reference sequence). The CDR3 runs to 20 residues. With 2 bases clipped from V and 2 bases from J, the junction kept 13 bases outside the gene matches. The CDR3 is CASSQRPPGQGNTGANVLTF. CDR3 coding DNA: TGTGCCAGCAGCCAAAGACCTCCGGGACAGGGAAATACTGGGGCCAACGTCCTGACTTTC.

This clonotype was observed at least ten times. This chain joins TRBV3-1 and TRBJ1-5, with D tentatively TRBD1 (6 bases). The germline V gene has CDR1 LGHDT and CDR2 YNNKEL (reference sequence). The CDR3 covers 13 residues. Trimming shortened V by 3 bases and J by 5 bases, and 8 bases separated the two germline ends. The CDR3 spells CASSHAGDQPQHF. Here the CDR3 DNA reads TGTGCCAGCAGCCATGCAGGGGATCAGCCCCAGCATTTT.

This chain connects TRBV6-6 to TRBJ1-5; D unclear. Germline V gives CDR1 MNHNY, CDR2 SVGAGI (reference sequence). The germline V and J ends were trimmed by 2 bases and 4 bases, with 12 bases remaining between them. This CDR3 contains 15 residues. Written as DNA, the CDR3 is TGTGCCAGCAGTTACCTCGGCCAACCTAATCAGCCCCAGCATTTT. Translating gives CASSYLGQPNQPQHF.

This clonotype was seen ten or more times. This chain uses TRBV3-1 with TRBJ1-5; unclear D gene. The V end lost 1 base, the J end lost 5 bases, and 12 bases lay between the germline ends. From germline, CDR1 is LGHDT and CDR2 YNNKEL (reference sequence). The CDR3 is made up of 15 amino acids. The CDR3 nucleotides are TGTGCCAGCAGCCAAGGGTTTAGCAGCCATCAGCCCCAGCATTTT. The encoded protein is CASSQGFSSHQPQHF.

This clonotype has at least ten counts. J is TRBJ1-2 and V is TRBV29-1; TRBD1 matches at 7 bases. This CDR3 contains 15 residues. After removal of 5 bases from V and 2 bases from J, the junction contained 11 bases not matched to a gene. Germline V CDR1 and CDR2: SQVTM, ANQGSEA. CDR3 region: CSVQGQEKRNYGYTF. CDR3 bases: TGCAGCGTTCAAGGACAGGAGAAGAGAAACTATGGCTACACCTTC.

The table lists this clonotype with many counts. The rearrangement uses TRBV7-6 and TRBJ2-5, with TRBD2 as a possible D gene (6 bases). V was trimmed by 1 base and J by 9 bases, leaving 15 bases between them. There are 14 residues in the CDR3. The germline V gene has CDR1 SGHVS and CDR2 FNYEAQ. CDR3 sequence reads: CASSLEGGSRAQYF. In nucleotides, the CDR3 is TGTGCCAGCAGCTTAGAGGGAGGATCAAGGGCCCAGTACTTC.